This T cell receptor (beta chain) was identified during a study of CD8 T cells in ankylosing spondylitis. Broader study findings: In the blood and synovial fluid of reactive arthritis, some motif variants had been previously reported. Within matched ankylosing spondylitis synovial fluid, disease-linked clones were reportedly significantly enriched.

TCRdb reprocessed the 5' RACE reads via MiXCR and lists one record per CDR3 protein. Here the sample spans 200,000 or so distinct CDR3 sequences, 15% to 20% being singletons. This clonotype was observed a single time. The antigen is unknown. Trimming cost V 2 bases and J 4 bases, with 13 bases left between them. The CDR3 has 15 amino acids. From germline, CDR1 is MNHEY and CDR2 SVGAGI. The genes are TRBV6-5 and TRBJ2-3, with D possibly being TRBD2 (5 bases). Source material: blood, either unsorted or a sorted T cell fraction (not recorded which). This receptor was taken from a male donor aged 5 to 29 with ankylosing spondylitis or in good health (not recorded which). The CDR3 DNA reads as TGTGCCAGCAGTTACCAGTTAGGCGGGTCAGATACGCAGTATTTT. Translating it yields CASSYQLGGSDTQYF.